What follows is one TCR beta chain and its context. The record originates from a study of blood T cell repertoires in COVID-19. Study-wide background: Some COVID-19 samples were acute and others convalescent; all came from the United States, Italy and Spain. Nucleic acid was either cDNA or gDNA, and it came from T cells, B-cell-depleted T cells, or PBMCs.

As originally analysed: Amplified reference gene primers provided the basis for estimating nucleated cell counts. Some clones are missing from TCRdb's copy, which holds only in-frame ones; the method was immunoSEQ multiplex PCR. V and J calls plus clone size are reproduced from that table; the DNA served to infer D and trimming. Of 200,000 to 250,000 clones detected, about 90% appear once; the ten largest clones hold 2.5% to 3.5%. Germline CDR1 is SQVTM and CDR2 is ANQGSEA. Trimming at V came to 3 bases and at J to 8 bases, leaving 9 bases not matched to a gene. The CDR3 sequence is 13 residues long.

The TCR was taken from a woman aged 55 to 70 with acute or convalescent COVID-19. The chain has TRBV29-1 and TRBJ1-1; 7 nucleotides line up with TRBD1. The sample comprised peripheral blood. CDR3 nucleotides: TGCAGCGTTGACCCTGTCGGACAGGCCGAAGCTTTCTTT. Translating gives CSVDPVGQAEAFF.